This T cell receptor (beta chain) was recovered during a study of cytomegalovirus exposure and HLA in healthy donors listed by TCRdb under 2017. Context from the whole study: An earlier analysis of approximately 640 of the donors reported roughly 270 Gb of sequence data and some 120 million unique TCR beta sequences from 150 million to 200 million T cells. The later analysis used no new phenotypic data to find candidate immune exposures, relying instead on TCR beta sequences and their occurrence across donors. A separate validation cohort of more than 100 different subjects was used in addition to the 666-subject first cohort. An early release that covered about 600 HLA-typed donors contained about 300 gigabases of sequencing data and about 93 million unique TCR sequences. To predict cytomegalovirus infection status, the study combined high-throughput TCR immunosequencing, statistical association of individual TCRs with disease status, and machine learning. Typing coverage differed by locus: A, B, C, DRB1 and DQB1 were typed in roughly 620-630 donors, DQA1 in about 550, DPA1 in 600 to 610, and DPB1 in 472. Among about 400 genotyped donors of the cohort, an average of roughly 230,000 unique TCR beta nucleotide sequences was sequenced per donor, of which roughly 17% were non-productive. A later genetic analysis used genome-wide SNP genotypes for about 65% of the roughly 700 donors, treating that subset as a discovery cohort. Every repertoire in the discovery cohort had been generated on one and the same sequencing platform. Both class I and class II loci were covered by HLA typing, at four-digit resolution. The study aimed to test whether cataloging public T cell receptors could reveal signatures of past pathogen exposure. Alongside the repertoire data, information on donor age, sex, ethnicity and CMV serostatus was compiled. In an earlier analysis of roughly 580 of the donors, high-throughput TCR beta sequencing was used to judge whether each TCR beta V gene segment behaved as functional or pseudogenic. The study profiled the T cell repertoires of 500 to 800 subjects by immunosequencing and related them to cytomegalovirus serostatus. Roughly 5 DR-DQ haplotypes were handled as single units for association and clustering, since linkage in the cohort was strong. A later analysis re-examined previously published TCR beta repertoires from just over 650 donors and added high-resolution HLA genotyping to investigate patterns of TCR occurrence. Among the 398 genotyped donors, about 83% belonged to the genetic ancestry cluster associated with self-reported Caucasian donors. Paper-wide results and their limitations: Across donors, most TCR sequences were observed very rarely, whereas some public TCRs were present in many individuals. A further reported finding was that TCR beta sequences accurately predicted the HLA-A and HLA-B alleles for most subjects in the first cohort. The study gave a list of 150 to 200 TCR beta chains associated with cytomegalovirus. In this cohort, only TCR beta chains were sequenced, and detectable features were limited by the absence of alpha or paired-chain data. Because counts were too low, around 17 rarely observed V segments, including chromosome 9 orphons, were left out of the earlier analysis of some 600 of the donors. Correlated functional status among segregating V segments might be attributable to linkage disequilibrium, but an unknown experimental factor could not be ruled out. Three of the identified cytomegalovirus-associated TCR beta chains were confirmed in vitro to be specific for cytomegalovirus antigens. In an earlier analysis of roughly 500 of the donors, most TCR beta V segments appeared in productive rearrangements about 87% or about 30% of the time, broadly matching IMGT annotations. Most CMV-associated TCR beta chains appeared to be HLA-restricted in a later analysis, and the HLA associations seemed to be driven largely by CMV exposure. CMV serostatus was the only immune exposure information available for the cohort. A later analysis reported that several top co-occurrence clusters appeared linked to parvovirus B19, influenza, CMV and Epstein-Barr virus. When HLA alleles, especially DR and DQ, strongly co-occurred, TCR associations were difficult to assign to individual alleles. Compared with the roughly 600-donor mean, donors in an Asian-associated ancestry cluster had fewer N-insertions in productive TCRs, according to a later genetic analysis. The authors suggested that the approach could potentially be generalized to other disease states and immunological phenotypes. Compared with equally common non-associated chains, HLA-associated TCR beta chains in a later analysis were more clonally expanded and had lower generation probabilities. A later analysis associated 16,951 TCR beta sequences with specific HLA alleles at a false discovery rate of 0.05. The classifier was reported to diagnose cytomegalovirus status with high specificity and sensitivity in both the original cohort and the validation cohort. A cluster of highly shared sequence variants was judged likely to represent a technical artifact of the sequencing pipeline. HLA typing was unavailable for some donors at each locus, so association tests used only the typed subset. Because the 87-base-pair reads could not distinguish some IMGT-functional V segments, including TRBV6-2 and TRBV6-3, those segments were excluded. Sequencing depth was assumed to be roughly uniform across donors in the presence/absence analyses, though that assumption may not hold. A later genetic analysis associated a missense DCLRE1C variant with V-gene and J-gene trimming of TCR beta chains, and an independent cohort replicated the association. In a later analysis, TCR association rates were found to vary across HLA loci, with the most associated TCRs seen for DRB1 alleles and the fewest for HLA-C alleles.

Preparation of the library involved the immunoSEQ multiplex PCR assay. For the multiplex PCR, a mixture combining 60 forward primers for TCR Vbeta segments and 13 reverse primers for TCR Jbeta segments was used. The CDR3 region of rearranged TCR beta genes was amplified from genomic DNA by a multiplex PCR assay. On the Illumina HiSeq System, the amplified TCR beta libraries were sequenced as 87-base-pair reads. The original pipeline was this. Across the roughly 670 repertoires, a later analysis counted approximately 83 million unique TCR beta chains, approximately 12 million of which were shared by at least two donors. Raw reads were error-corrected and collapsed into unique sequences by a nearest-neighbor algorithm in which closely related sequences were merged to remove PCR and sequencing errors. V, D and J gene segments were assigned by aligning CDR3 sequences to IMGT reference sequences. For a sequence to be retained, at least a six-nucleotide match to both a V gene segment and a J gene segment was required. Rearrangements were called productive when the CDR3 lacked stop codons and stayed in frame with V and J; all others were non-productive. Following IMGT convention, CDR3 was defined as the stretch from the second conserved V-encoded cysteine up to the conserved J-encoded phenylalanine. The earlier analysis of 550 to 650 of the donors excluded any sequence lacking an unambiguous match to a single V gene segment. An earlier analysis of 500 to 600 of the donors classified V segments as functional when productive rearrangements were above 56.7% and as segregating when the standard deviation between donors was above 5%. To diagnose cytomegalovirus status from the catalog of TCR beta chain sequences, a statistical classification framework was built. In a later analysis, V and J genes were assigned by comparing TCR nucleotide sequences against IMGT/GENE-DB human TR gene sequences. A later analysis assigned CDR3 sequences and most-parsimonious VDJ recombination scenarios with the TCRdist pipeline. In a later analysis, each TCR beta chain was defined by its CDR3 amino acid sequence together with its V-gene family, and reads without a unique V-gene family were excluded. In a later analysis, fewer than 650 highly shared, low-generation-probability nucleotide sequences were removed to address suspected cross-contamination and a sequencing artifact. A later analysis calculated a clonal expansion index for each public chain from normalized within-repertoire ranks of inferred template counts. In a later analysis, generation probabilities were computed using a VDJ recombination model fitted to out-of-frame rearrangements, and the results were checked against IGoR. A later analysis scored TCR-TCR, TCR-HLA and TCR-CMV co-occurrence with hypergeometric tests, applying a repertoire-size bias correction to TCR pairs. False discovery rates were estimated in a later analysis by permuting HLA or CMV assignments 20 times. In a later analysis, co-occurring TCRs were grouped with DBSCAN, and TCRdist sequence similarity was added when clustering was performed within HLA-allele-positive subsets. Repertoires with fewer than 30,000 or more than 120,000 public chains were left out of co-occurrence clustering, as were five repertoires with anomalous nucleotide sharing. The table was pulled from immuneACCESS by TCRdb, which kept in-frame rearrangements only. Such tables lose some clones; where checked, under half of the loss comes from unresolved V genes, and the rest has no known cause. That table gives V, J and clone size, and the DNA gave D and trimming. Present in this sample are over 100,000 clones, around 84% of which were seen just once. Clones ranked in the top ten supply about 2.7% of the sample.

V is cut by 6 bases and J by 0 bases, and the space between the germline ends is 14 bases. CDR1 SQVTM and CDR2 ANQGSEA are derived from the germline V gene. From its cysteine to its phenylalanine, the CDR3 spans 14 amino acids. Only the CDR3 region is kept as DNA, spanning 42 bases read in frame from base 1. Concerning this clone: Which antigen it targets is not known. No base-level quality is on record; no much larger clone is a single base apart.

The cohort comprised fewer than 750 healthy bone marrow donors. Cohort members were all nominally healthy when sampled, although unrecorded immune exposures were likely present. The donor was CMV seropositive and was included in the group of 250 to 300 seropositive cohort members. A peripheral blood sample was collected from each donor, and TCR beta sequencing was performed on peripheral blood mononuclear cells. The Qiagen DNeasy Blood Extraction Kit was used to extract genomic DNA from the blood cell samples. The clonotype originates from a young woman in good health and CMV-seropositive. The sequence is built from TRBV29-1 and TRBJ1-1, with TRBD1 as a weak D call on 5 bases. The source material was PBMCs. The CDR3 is CSVMGGAMNTEAFF. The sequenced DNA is TGCAGCGTCATGGGAGGGGCTATGAACACTGAAGCTTTCTTT.